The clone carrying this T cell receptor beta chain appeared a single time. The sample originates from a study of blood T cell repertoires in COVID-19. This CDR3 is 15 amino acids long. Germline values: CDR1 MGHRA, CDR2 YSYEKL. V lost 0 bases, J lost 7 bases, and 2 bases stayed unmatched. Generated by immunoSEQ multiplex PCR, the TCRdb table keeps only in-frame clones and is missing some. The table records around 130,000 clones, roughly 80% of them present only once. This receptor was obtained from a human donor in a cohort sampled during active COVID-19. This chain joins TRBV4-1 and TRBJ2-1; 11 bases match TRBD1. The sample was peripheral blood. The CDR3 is CASSQEGQGANEQFF. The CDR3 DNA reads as TGCGCCAGCAGCCAAGAAGGACAGGGGGCAAATGAGCAGTTCTTC.